The next 22 T cell receptor beta chains were all read from a single sample in a study of shared clonotypes between healthy human individuals. The assay was immunoSEQ multiplex PCR, and TCRdb's table has in-frame clones only and misses some. The profile covers around 2.5 million clones, with 93% appearing a single time and about 0.34% taken by the ten largest. The specimen was naive CD4+ T cells from PBMCs. The subset denotes: CD45RA+ positively selected. Receptors were obtained from a young man in good health. Some clones in this sample may be carry-over from other donors' samples.

The V call is TRBV2, the J call TRBJ1-2; a possible D gene is TRBD1 (5 bases). Trimming cost V 7 bases and J 8 bases, with 17 bases left between them. Germline V gene data show CDR1 as SNHLY and CDR2 as FYNNEI. This CDR3 comprises 13 residues. Written as DNA, the CDR3 is TGTGCCAGCACCGGGACTCCCCGAGGGGGCTACACCTTC. It yields the protein CASTGTPRGGYTF.

The chain couples TRBV5-1 to TRBJ2-1; D is perhaps TRBD1 (5 bases). V was clipped by 0 bases and J by 4 bases, with 8 bases between them. CDR1 is SGHRS and CDR2 is YFSETQ in the germline V gene. The CDR3 is 14 residues long. The CDR3 spells CASSLGTPYNEQFF. As DNA, the CDR3 is TGCGCCAGCAGCTTGGGGACACCGTACAATGAGCAGTTCTTC. The variable domain in full, with the rest retrieved from reference TRBV5-1 and TRBJ2-1, is KAGVTQTPRYLIKTRGQQVTLSCSPISGHRSVSWYQQTPGQGLQFLFEYFSETQRNKGNFPGRFSGRQFSNSRSEMNVSTLELGDSALYLCASSLGTPYNEQFFGPGTRLTVL.

The chain combines TRBV4-3 with TRBJ2-1, with 10 bases aligning to TRBD1. V lost 1 base and J lost 7; bases outside the gene matches: 4. The CDR3 spans 15 residues. Germline V gene data show CDR1 as LGHNA and CDR2 as YSLEER. CDR3 protein: CASSQAGQGKNEQFF. The CDR3 nucleotides are TGCGCCAGCAGCCAAGCGGGACAGGGGAAAAATGAGCAGTTCTTC.

The chain joins TRBV4-1 to TRBJ2-7, with 7 bases matching TRBD1. V trimming: 6 bases; J trimming: 3 bases; junction bases outside the gene matches: 11. Germline CDR1 reads MGHRA; CDR2 reads YSYEKL. This CDR3 has 15 amino acids. This CDR3 is CASSPGQSRGYEQYF. CDR3 nucleotide sequence: TGCGCCAGCAGTCCGGGACAGTCAAGGGGCTACGAGCAGTACTTC.

The V and J genes are TRBV6-5 and TRBJ1-5, with D hard to call. Germline assignment: CDR1 MNHEY and CDR2 SVGAGI. V was pared by 5 bases and J by 1 base, with 12 bases between. The CDR3 spans 15 residues. The chain's CDR3 is CASSLSESSNQPQHF. The CDR3 DNA reads as TGTGCCAGCAGTCTATCTGAGTCGAGCAATCAGCCCCAGCATTTT.

This chain joins TRBV28 and TRBJ1-1, with TRBD1 as a possible D gene (6 bases). CDR1 MDHEN and CDR2 SYDVKM come from the germline V gene. There are 13 residues in the CDR3. CDR3 sequence (DNA): TGTGCACACAGGGTTGAGGCGAGGGCTGAAGCTTTCTTT. This codes for CAHRVEARAEAFF.

CDR3 region: CASSLLNSANTGELFF. The CDR3 region has the DNA TGTGCCAGCAGCTTACTGAATTCCGCGAACACCGGGGAGCTGTTTTTT. The V and J genes are TRBV7-8 and TRBJ2-2, with D hard to call. Trimming removed 2 bases from V and 0 bases from J, with 10 bases in between. The CDR3 extends over 16 amino acids. Germline CDR1 SGHVS, CDR2 FQNEAQ.

This clone was seen only a few times. J is TRBJ1-1 and V is TRBV4-1; D is possibly TRBD1 (5 bases). The CDR3 is made up of 16 amino acids. CDR1 is MGHRA and CDR2 is YSYEKL in the germline V gene. Deletions cut 4 bases from V and 8 bases from J, with 23 bases between. The CDR3 is CASSRASRGRSAEAFF. In DNA form, the CDR3 reads TGCGCCAGCAGCCGGGCGAGTAGGGGACGGTCGGCAGAAGCTTTCTTT.

V gene TRBV7-9 combines with J gene TRBJ2-7, with 9 bases lining up with TRBD2. V lost 8 bases to trimming and J lost 2 bases; unmatched junction nucleotides: 4. CDR1 SEHNR and CDR2 FQNEAQ come from the germline V gene (reference sequence). CDR3 length equals 13 residues. The CDR3 nucleotides are TGTGCCAGCGGGCGGGGGGGAGCCTACGAGCAGTACTTC. Protein product: CASGRGGAYEQYF.

As regards this clone: This CDR3 is also generated by other DNA sequences in the sample. This chain joins TRBV4-2 and TRBJ2-5; TRBD1 matches at 9 bases. Germline loops: CDR1 LGHNA, CDR2 YNFKEQ. J gave up 5 bases and V 1 base, and 5 bases lay outside the gene matches. This CDR3 region has 15 residues. DNA for the CDR3: TGTGCCAGCAGCCAAGGGGGACAGGGTGGTGAGACCCAGTACTTC. It translates to CASSQGGQGGETQYF.

This sequence joins TRBV7-2 and TRBJ2-5; 12 nucleotides match TRBD2. The junction had 9 bases not matched to a gene; V was cut back by 5 bases and J by 5 bases. Germline CDR1 SGHTA, CDR2 FQGNSA. CDR3 length equals 16 residues. This CDR3 is CASSARLAGDWETQYF. The CDR3 DNA sequence: TGTGCCAGCAGCGCCCGACTAGCGGGAGATTGGGAGACCCAGTACTTC.

This chain joins TRBV5-1 and TRBJ1-2; D perhaps matches TRBD1 (6 bases). Germline-derived CDR1 and CDR2 are SGHRS and YFSETQ. This CDR3 comprises 15 residues. Trimming shortened V by 1 base and J by 1 base, and 11 bases separated the two germline ends. The CDR3 DNA follows: TGCGCCAGCAGCTTGACAGGGATGGATAACTATGGCTACACCTTC. Protein product: CASSLTGMDNYGYTF.

V gene TRBV6-5 combines with J gene TRBJ1-5; 11 bases fit TRBD1. The CDR3 runs 13 residues. The germline V gene has CDR1 MNHEY and CDR2 SVGAGI. V trimming: 8 bases; J trimming: 7 bases; junction bases outside the gene matches: 4. The CDR3: CASGQGAWQPQHF. Written as DNA, the CDR3 is TGTGCCAGCGGACAGGGGGCTTGGCAGCCCCAGCATTTT.

V and J are TRBV10-3 and TRBJ2-2; D is perhaps TRBD2 (6 bases). This CDR3 region has 16 residues. Between the trimmed V and J ends, which lost 0 bases and 1 base, there was a span of 9 bases. Germline V gives CDR1 ENHRY, CDR2 SYGVKD. CDR3 DNA: TGTGCCATCAGTGAGTCTAGGGGAGGGAACACCGGGGAGCTGTTTTTT. Encoded protein: CAISESRGGNTGELFF.

The chain employs TRBV11-2 and TRBJ2-7, with D possibly being TRBD2 (6 bases). V was cut by 4 bases and J by 8 bases, with 15 bases left in between. This CDR3 is built from 13 residues. Germline CDR1 SGHAT, CDR2 FQNNGV. As DNA, the CDR3 is TGTGCCAGCAGCTCCCCCGGGACTTATCAGCAGTACTTC. Its protein is CASSSPGTYQQYF.

This sequence joins TRBV28 and TRBJ1-2, with TRBD1 as a possible D gene (6 bases). Germline V lookup: CDR1 MDHEN, CDR2 SYDVKM. This CDR3 spans 19 amino acids. The V gene lost 3 bases and the J gene lost 5 bases, with 28 bases spanning the gap. The chain's CDR3 is CASSLGQGMVSARKYGYTF. The CDR3, as DNA: TGTGCCAGCAGTTTGGGTCAGGGGATGGTATCGGCCCGGAAGTATGGCTACACCTTC.

This clone was counted a single time. The chain recombines TRBV5-8 with TRBJ1-1; 7 bases are shared with TRBD1. The CDR3 extends over 16 amino acids. The trim removed 4 bases at V and 1 base at J, leaving 10 bases unmatched. From germline, CDR1 is SGHTS and CDR2 YDEGEE. The CDR3 DNA reads as TGTGCCAGCAGCCCGTGGACAGGAGCCACGAACACTGAAGCTTTCTTT. Translation: CASSPWTGATNTEAFF.

The chain links TRBV2 to TRBJ2-7; possibly TRBD2 for D (6 bases). Germline-derived CDR1 and CDR2 are SNHLY and FYNNEI. V was clipped by 0 bases and J by 5 bases, with 11 bases between them. This CDR3 comprises 14 residues. The CDR3 sequence is CASSEARGYHEQYF. The CDR3 region has the DNA TGTGCCAGCAGTGAAGCGCGGGGATACCACGAGCAGTACTTC.

This rearrangement joins TRBV9 to TRBJ2-7, with TRBD2 as a possible D gene (5 bases). There are 16 residues in the CDR3. V was clipped by 0 bases and J by 1 base, with 14 bases between them. Germline V lookup: CDR1 SGDLS, CDR2 YYNGEE. Here the CDR3 reads CASSVGWRTPSYEQYF. The CDR3 bases are TGTGCCAGCAGCGTAGGTTGGCGGACTCCTTCCTACGAGCAGTACTTC.

The chain is built from TRBV6-5 and TRBJ2-1; maybe TRBD1 (6 bases). Germline V gene lookup returns CDR1 MNHEY and CDR2 SVGAGI. This CDR3 is 14 amino acids long. V lost 5 bases to trimming and J lost 5 bases, with 13 bases between them. The CDR3 nucleotides read TGTGCCAGCAGTCAGGGACATGCGGACAATGAGCAGTTCTTC. Its protein product is CASSQGHADNEQFF.

The genes are TRBV6-1 and TRBJ1-1; 9 nucleotides line up with TRBD1. In germline, CDR1 is MNHNS, CDR2 SASEGT. The CDR3 covers 13 residues. The trim removed 7 bases at V and 4 bases at J, leaving 4 bases unmatched. The CDR3 nucleotides are TGTGCCAGCACCCGGGACAGGGTCACTGAAGCTTTCTTT. It is translated as CASTRDRVTEAFF.

This chain uses TRBV18 with TRBJ2-3; TRBD2 matches at 12 bases. V gave up 0 bases and J gave up 5 bases; unmatched junction bases: 3. CDR1 is KGHSH, CDR2 LQKENI, per germline. This CDR3 has 16 amino acids. The CDR3 coding sequence is TGTGCCAGCTCACCACCGACTAGCGGGGGTAGAGATACGCAGTATTTT. Its translation: CASSPPTSGGRDTQYF.